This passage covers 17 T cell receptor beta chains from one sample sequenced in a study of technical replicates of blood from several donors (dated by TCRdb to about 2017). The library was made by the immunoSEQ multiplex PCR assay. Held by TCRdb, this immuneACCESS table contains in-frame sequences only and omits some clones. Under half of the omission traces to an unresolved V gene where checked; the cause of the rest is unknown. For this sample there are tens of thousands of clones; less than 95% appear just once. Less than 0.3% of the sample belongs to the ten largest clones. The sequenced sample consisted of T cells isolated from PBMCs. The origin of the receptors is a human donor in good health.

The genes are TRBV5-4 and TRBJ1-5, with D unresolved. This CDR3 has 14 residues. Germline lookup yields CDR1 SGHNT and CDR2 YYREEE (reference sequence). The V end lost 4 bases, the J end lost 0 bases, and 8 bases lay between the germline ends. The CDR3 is CASSGQYSNQPQHF. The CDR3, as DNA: TGTGCCAGCAGCGGGCAATATAGCAATCAGCCCCAGCATTTT.

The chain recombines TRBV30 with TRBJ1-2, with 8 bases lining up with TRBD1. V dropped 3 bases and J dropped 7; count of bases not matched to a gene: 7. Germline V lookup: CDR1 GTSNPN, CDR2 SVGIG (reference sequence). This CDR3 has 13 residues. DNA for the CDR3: TGTGCCTGGAGGTGGCAGGGGGCTACTGGCTACACCTTC. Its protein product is CAWRWQGATGYTF.

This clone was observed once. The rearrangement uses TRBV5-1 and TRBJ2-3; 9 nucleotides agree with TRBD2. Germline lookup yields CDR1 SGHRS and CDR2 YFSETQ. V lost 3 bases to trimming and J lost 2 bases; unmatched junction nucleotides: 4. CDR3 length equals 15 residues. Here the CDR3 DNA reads TGCGCCAGCAGCTGGACTAGCGTGAACACAGATACGCAGTATTTT. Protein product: CASSWTSVNTDTQYF. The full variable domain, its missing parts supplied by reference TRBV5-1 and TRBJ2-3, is KAGVTQTPRYLIKTRGQQVTLSCSPISGHRSVSWYQQTPGQGLQFLFEYFSETQRNKGNFPGRFSGRQFSNSRSEMNVSTLELGDSALYLCASSWTSVNTDTQYFGPGTRLTVL.

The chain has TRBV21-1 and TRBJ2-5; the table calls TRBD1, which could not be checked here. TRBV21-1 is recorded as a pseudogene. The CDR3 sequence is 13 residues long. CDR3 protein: CASSKSGGETQYF. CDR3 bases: TGTGCCAGCAGCAAATCAGGTGGAGAGACCCAGTACTTC.

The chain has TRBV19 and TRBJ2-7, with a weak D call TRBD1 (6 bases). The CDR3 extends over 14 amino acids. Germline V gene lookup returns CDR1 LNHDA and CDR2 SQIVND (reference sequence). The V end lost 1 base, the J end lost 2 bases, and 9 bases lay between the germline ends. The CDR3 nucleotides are TGTGCCAGTAGTATAGTTGGACAGACCTACGAGCAGTACTTC. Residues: CASSIVGQTYEQYF.

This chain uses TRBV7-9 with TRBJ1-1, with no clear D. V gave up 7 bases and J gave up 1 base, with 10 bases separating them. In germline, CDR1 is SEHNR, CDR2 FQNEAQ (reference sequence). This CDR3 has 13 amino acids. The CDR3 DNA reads TGTGCCAGCATCCGGGTGCCGAACACTGAAGCTTTCTTT. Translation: CASIRVPNTEAFF.

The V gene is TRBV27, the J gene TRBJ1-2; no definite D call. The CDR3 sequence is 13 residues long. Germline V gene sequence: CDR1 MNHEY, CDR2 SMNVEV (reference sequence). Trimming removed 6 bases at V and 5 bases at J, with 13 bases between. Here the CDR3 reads CASSYNLLYGYTF. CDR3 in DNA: TGTGCCAGCAGCTACAATCTACTATATGGCTACACCTTC.

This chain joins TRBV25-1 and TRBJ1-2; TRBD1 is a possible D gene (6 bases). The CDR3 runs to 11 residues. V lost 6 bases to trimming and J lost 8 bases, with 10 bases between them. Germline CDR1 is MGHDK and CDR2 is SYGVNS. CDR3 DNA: TGTGCCAGCAGGACAGGAGGCGGCTACACCTTC. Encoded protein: CASRTGGGYTF.

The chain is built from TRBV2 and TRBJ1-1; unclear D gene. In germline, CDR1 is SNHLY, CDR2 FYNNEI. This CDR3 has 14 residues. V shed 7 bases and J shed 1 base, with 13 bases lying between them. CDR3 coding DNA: TGTGCCAGCATACAACTGCGGGGGAACACTGAAGCTTTCTTT. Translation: CASIQLRGNTEAFF.

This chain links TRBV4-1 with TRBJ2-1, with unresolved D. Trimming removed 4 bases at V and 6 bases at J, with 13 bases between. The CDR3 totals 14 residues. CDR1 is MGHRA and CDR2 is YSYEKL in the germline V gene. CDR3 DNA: TGCGCCAGCAGCCCCGAAAGGAGTCCCAATGAGCAGTTCTTC. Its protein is CASSPERSPNEQFF.

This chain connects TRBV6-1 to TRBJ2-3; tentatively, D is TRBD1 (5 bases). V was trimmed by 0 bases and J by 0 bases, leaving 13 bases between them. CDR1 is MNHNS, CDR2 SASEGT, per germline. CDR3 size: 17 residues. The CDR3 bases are TGTGCCAGCAGTGAAGCGGTGCAGGGCCTAAGCACAGATACGCAGTATTTT. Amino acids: CASSEAVQGLSTDTQYF.

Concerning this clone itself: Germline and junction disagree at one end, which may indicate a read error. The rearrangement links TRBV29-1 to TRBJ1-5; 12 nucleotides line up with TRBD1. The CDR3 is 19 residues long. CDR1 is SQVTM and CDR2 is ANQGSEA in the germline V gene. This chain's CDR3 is CSVEDVFLGTGGVYQAQHF. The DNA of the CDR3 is TGCAGCGTTGAAGACGTTTTTTTGGGGACAGGGGGCGTCTATCAGGCCCAGCATTTT.

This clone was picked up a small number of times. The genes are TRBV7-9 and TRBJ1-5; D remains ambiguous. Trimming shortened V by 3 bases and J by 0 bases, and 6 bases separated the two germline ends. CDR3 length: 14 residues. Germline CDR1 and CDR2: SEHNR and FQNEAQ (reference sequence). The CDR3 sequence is CASSFGISNQPQHF. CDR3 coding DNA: TGTGCCAGCAGCTTCGGGATTAGCAATCAGCCCCAGCATTTT.

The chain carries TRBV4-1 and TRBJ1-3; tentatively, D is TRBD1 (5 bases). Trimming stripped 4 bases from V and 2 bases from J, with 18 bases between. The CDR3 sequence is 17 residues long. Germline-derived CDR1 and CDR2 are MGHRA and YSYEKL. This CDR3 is CASSPPEGTLAGNTIYF. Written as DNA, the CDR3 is TGCGCCAGCAGCCCCCCCGAGGGGACTCTGGCTGGAAACACCATATATTTT.

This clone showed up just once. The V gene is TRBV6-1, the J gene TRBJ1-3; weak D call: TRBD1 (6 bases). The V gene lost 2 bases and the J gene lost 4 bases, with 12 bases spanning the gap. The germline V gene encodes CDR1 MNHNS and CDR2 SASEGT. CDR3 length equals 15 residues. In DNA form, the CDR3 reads TGTGCCAGCAGTGAAAGGGGGTTATCCGGAAACACCATATATTTT. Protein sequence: CASSERGLSGNTIYF.

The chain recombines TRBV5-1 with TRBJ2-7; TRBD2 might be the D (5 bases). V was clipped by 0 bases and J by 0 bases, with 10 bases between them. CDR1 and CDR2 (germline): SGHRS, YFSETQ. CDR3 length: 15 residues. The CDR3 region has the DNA TGCGCCAGCAGCTTGGGACCCGGGAACTCCTACGAGCAGTACTTC. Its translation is CASSLGPGNSYEQYF. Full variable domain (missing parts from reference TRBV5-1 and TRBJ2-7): KAGVTQTPRYLIKTRGQQVTLSCSPISGHRSVSWYQQTPGQGLQFLFEYFSETQRNKGNFPGRFSGRQFSNSRSEMNVSTLELGDSALYLCASSLGPGNSYEQYFGPGTRLTVT.

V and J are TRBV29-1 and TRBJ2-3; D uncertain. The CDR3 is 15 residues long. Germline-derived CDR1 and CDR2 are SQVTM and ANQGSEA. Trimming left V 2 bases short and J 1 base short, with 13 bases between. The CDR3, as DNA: TGCAGCGTTGAACGTACTGGGCGTGGCACAGATACGCAGTATTTT. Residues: CSVERTGRGTDTQYF.